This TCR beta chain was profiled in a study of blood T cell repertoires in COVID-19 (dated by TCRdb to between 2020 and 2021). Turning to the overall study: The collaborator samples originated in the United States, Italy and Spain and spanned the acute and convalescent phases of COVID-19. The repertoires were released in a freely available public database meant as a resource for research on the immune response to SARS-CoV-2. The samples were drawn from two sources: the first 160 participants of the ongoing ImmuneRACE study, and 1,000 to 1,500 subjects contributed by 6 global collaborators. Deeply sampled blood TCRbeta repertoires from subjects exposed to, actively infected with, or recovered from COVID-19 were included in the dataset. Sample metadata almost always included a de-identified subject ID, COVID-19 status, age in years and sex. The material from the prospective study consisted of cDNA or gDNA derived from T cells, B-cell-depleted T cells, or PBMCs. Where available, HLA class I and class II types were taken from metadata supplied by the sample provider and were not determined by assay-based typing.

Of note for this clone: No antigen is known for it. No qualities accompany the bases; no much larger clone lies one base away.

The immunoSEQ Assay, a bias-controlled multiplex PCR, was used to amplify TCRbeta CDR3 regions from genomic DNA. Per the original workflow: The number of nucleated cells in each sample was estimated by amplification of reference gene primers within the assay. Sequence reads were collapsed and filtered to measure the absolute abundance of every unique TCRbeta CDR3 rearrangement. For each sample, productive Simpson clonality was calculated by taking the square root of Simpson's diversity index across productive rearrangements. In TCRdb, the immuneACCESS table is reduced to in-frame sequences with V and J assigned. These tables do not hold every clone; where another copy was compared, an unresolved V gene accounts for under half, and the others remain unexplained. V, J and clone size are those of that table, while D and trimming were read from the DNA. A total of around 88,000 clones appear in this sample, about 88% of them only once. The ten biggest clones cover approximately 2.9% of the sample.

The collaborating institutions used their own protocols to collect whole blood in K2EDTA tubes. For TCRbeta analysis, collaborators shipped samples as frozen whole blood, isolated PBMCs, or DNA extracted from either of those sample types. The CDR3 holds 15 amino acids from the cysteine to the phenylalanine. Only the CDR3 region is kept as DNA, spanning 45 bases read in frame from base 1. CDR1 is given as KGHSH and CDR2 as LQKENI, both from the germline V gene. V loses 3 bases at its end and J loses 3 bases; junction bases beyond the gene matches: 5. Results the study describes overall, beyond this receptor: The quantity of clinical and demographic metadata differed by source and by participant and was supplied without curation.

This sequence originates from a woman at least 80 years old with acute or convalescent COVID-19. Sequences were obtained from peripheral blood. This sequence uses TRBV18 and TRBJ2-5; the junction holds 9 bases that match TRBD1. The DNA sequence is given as TGTGCCAGCTCACCCATGACAGGGGGGGAAGAGACCCAGTACTTC. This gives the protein CASSPMTGGEETQYF.